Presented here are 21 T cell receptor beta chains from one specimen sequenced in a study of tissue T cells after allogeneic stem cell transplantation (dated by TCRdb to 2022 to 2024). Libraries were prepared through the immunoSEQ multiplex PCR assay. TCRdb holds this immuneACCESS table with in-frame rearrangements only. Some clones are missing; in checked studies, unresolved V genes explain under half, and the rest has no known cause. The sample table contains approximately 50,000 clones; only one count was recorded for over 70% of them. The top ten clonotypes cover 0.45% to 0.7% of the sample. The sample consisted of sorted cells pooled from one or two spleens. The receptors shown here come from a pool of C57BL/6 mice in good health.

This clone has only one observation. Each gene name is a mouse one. The sequenced part of the CDR3 DNA is TGTGCCAGCTCTCTCACACCTAGTCAAAACACCTTGTAC. It is translated as CASSLTPSQNTLY. The CDR3 in its entirety is CASSLTPSQNTLYF. The rearrangement uses TRBV12-1 and TRBJ2-4, with D uncertain. The read is 1 residue too short to cover the CDR3 end, so that end is filled in from the germline J gene. The V end was cut by 0 bases, the J end by 0 bases, with 6 bases between. Germline CDR1 reads SGHSN; CDR2 reads HYEKVE. This CDR3 region has 14 residues.

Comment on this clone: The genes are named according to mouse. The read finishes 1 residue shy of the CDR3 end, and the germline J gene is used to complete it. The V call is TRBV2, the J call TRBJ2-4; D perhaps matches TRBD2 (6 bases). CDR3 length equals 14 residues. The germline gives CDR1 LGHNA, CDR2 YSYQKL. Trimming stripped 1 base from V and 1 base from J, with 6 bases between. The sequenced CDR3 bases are TGTGCCAGCAGCCAAGGGGGGGGTCAAAACACCTTGTAC. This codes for CASSQGGGQNTLY. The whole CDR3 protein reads CASSQGGGQNTLYF.

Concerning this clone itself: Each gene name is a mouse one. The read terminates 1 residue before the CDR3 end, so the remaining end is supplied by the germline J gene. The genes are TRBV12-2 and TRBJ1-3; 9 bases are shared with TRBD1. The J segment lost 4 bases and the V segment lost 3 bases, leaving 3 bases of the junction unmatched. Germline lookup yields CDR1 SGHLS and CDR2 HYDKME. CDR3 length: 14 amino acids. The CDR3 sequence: CASSYRGRGNTLYF. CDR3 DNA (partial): TGTGCCAGCTCTTACAGGGGGCGCGGAAATACGCTCTAT. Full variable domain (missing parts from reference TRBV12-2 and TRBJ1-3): NSGVVQSPRYIIKGKGERSILKCIPISGHLSVAWYQQTQGQELKFFIQHYDKMERDKGNLPSRFSVQQFDDYHSEMNMSALELEDSAVYFCASSYRGRGNTLYFGEGSRLIVV.

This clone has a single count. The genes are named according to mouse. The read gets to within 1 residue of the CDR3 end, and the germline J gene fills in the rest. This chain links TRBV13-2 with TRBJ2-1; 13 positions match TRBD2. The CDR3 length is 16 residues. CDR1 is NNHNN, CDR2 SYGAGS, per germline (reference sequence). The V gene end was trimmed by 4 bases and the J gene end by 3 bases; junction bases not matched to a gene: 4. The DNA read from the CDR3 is TGTGCCAGCGGTAACCGGGACTGGGGGGGCTATGCTGAGCAGTTC. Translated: CASGNRDWGGYAEQF. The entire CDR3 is CASGNRDWGGYAEQFF.

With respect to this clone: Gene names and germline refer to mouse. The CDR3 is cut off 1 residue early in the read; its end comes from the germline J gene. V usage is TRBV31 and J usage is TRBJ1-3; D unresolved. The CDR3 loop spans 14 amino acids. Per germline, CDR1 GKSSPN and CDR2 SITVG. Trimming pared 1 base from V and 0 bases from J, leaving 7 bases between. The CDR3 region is CAWSQGNSGNTLYF. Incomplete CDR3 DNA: TGTGCCTGGAGTCAGGGCAATTCTGGAAATACGCTCTAT.

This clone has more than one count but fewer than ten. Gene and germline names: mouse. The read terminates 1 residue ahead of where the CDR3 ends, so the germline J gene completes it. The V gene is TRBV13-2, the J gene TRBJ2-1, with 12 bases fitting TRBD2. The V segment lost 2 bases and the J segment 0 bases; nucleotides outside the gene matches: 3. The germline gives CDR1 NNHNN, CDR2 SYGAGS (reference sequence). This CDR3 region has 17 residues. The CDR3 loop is CASGERDWGDNYAEQFF. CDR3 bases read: TGTGCCAGCGGTGAGAGGGACTGGGGGGATAACTATGCTGAGCAGTTC.

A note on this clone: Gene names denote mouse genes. The CDR3: CASRPGQGADTQYF. CDR3 DNA (partial): TGTGCCAGCAGGCCGGGACAGGGGGCGGACACCCAGTAC. The V gene is TRBV3, the J gene TRBJ2-5; 12 bases map to TRBD1. The read ends 1 residue early relative to the CDR3; the germline J gene fills the gap. The CDR3 totals 14 residues. J gave up 6 bases and V 6 bases, and 4 bases lay outside the gene matches. From germline, CDR1 is SNHLY and CDR2 FYNGKV (reference sequence).

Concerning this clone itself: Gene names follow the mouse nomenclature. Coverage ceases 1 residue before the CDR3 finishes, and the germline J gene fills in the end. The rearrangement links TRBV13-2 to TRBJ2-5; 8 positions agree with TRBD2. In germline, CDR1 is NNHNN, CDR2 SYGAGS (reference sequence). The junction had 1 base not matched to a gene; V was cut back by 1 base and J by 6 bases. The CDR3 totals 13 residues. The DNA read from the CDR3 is TGTGCCAGCGGTGATCTGGGGGGTGACACCCAGTAC. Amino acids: CASGDLGGDTQY. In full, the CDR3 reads CASGDLGGDTQYF.

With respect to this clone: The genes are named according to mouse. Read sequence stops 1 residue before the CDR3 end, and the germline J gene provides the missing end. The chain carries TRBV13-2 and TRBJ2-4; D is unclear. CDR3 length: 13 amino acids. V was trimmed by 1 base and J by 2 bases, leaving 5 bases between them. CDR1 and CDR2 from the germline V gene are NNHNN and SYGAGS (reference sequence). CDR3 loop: CASGDQIQNTLYF. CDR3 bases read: TGTGCCAGCGGTGATCAGATTCAAAACACCTTGTAC.

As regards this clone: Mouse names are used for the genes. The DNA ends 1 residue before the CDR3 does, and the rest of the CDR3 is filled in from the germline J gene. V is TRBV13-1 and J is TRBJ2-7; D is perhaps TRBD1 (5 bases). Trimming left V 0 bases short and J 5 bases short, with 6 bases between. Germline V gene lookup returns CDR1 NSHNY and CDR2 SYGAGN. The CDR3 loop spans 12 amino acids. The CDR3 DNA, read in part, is TGTGCCAGCAGTGATGCCAGGGATGAACAGTAC. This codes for CASSDARDEQY. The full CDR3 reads CASSDARDEQYF.

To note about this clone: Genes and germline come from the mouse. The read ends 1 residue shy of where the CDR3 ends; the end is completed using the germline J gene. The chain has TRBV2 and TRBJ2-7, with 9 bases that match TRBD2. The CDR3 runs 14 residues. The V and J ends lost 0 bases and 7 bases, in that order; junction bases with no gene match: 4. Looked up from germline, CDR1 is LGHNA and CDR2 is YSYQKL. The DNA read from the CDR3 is TGTGCCAGCAGCCAAGATGGGGGGGCGGGGGAACAGTAC. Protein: CASSQDGGAGEQY. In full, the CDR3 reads CASSQDGGAGEQYF.

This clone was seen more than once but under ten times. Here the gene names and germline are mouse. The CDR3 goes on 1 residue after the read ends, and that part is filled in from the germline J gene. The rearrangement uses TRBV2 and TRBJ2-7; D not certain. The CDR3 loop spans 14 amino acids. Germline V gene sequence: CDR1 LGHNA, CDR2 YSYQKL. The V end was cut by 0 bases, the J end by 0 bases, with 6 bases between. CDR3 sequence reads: CASSQDGSSYEQYF. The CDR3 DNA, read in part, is TGTGCCAGCAGCCAAGATGGGAGCTCCTATGAACAGTAC.

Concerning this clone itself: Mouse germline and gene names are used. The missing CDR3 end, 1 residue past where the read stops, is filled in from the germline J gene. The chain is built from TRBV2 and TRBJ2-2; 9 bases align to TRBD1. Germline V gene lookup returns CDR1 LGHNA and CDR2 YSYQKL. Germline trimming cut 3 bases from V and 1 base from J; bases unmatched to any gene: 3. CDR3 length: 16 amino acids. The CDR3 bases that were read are TGTGCCAGCAGCCAGCCGGGACAGGGAAACACCGGGCAGCTCTAC. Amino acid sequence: CASSQPGQGNTGQLY. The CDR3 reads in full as CASSQPGQGNTGQLYF.

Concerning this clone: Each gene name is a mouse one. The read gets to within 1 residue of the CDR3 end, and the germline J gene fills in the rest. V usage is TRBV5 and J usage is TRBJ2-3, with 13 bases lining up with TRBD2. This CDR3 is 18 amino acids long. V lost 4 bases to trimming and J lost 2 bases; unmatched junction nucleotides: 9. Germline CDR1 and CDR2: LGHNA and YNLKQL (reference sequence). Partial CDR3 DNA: TGTGCCAGCAGCCTCTCACCGGGACTGGGGGGGATTGCAGAAACGCTGTAT. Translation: CASSLSPGLGGIAETLY. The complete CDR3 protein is CASSLSPGLGGIAETLYF.

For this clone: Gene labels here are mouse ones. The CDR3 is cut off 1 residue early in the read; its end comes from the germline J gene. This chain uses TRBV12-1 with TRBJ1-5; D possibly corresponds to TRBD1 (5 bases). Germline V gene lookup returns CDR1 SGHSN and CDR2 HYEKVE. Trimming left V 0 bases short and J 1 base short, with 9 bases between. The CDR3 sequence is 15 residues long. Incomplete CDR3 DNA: TGTGCCAGCTCTCTCGGGACCGCCAACAACCAGGCTCCGCTT. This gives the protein CASSLGTANNQAPL. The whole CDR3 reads CASSLGTANNQAPLF.

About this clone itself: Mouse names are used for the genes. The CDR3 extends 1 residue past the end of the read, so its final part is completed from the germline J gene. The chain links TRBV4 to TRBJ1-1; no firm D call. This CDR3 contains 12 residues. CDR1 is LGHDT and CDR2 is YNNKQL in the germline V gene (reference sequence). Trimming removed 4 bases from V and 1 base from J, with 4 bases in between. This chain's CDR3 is CASSSGNTEVFF. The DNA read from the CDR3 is TGTGCCAGCAGCTCAGGAAACACAGAAGTCTTC.

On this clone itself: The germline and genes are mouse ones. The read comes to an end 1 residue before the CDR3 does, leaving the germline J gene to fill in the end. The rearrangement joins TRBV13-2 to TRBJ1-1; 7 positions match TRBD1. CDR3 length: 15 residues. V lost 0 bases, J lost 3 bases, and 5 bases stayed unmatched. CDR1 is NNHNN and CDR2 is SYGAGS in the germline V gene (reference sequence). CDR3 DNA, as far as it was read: TGTGCCAGCGGTGATGCAGGGGGAGGGGACACAGAAGTCTTC. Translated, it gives CASGDAGGGDTEVF. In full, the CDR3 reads CASGDAGGGDTEVFF.

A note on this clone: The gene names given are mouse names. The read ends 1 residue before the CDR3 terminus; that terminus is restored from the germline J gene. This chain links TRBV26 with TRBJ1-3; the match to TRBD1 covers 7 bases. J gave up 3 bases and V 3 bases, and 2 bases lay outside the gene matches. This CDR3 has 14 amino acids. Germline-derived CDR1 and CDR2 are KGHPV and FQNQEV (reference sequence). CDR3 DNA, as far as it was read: TGTGCCAGCAGTCTCAGGGGGGATGGAAATACGCTCTAT. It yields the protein CASSLRGDGNTLY. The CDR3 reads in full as CASSLRGDGNTLYF.

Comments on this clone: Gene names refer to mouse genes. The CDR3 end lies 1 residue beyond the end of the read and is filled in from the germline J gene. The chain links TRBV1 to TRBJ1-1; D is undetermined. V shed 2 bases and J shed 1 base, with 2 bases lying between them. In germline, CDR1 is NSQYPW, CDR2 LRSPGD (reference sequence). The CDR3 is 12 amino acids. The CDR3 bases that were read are TGCACCTGCAGTGCACAAAACACAGAAGTCTTC. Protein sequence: CTCSAQNTEVF. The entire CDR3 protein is CTCSAQNTEVFF.

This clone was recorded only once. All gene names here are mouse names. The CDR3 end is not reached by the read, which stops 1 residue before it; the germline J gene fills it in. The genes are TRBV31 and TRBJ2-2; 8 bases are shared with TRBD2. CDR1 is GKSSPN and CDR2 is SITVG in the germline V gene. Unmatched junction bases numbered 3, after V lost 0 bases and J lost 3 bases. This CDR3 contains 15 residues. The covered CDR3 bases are TGTGCCTGGAGTCTCTGGGGGGCGGACACCGGGCAGCTCTAC. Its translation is CAWSLWGADTGQLY. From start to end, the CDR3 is CAWSLWGADTGQLYF.

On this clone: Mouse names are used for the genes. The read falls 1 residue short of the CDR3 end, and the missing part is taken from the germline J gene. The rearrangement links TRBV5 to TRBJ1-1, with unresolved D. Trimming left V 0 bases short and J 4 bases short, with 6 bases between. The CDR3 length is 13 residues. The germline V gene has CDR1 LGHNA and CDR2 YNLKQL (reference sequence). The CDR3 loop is CASSQDRSTEVFF. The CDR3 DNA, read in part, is TGTGCCAGCAGCCAAGACCGCAGCACAGAAGTCTTC.